This T cell receptor (beta chain) emerged from a study of human T cells and chemical hapten exposure. Study as a whole: Slight differences in pooled library volume were the main source of varying TCR yields across samples.

This clonotype was seen ten or more times. Its target is unknown. Time point in this sample: patch test 3, about 24 weeks after DPC sensitization. The sample's treatment: therapeutic diphenylcyclopropenone sensitization with weekly scalp DPC. Trimming removed 5 bases at V and 5 bases at J, with 16 bases between. The CDR3 is 16 residues long. CDR1 is SEHNR, CDR2 FQNEAQ, per germline (reference sequence). The library tagged individual cDNA molecules with unique molecular identifiers. TCRdb processed the RACE reads anew with MiXCR; each CDR3 protein has one entry. The data hold more than 70,000 distinct CDR3 sequences, with around 9.9% observed a single time. Study-level points and caveats: TCRs at high frequency, those above 1 in 1000, did not change with DPC sensitization.

Sequencing was performed on whole blood, taken in connection with sensitization to the hapten diphenylcyclopropenone (DPC). V and J are TRBV7-9 and TRBJ1-6; possible D gene TRBD1, 5 bases. The TCR was taken from a woman aged 25 to 45 with alopecia areata. Some clones in this sample may be carry-over from other donors' samples. The CDR3 here is CASSPAVQGDNSPLHF. CDR3 DNA sequence: TGTGCCAGCAGCCCTGCCGTCCAGGGCGATAATTCACCCCTCCACTTT.